The 29 T cell receptor beta chains reported below all come from one sample, sequenced in a study of beta chain features in type 1 diabetes. Expressed TCRB transcripts were sequenced because the entire RNA isolate underwent reverse transcription. Sequencing used immunoSEQ multiplex PCR; TCRdb keeps in-frame clones, though not all of them. The repertoire includes about 700,000 clones, roughly 12% of them detected once, and 0.022% sits in the top ten. Their target antigens are unknown. Findings of the study overall: Among patients with Type 1 diabetes, TCRB CDR3s were moderately but significantly shorter in every one of the four CD4+ subsets.

Sequencing was done on a sample of naive CD4+ T cells from blood. These TCRs come from a man aged 18 to 35 with type 1 diabetes.

The rearrangement links TRBV15 to TRBJ2-2; D perhaps matches TRBD1 (6 bases). The V gene's germline CDR1 is LNHNV and CDR2 YYDKDF (reference sequence). The CDR3 loop spans 15 amino acids. The V end was cut by 1 base, the J end by 2 bases, with 8 bases between. Written as DNA, the CDR3 is TGTGCCACCAGCAGAGTGGACAGAAACACCGGGGAGCTGTTTTTT. Amino acids: CATSRVDRNTGELFF.

This chain joins TRBV4-1 and TRBJ2-5, with D hard to call. The V end was cut by 4 bases, the J end by 3 bases, with 6 bases between. CDR1 is MGHRA, CDR2 YSYEKL, per germline. The CDR3 runs to 12 residues. The CDR3 coding sequence is TGCGCCAGCAGCCTCCCGGAAGAGACCCAGTACTTC. It is translated as CASSLPEETQYF.

This clone was counted only a few times. This chain joins TRBV19 and TRBJ2-3; 15 nucleotides agree with TRBD2. Germline trimming cut 6 bases from V and 2 bases from J; bases unmatched to any gene: 9. The CDR3 runs 18 residues. Germline V CDR1 and CDR2: LNHDA, SQIVND (reference sequence). CDR3 residues: CASSPGTSGGLHTDTQYF. The CDR3 DNA sequence: TGTGCCAGTAGCCCCGGGACTAGCGGGGGGTTACACACAGATACGCAGTATTTT.

This clone was counted between two and nine times. The V gene is TRBV30, the J gene TRBJ1-4; possible D gene TRBD1, 5 bases. V was shortened by 0 bases and J by 8 bases, with 16 bases between the two germline ends. The CDR3 sequence is 15 residues long. Germline loops: CDR1 GTSNPN, CDR2 SVGIG (reference sequence). CDR3 sequence reads: CAWSVLSHRGEKLFF. The CDR3 DNA sequence: TGTGCCTGGAGTGTATTGTCCCACCGGGGCGAAAAACTGTTTTTT.

The chain recombines TRBV6-4 with TRBJ2-5; no firm D call. The CDR3 consists of 13 residues. V lost 4 bases and J lost 5, with 11 bases in between. Germline loops: CDR1 MRHNA, CDR2 SNTAGT. The CDR3 sequence: CASSVTVGETQYF. DNA of the CDR3: TGTGCCAGCAGTGTGACGGTAGGGGAGACCCAGTACTTC.

The genes are TRBV2 and TRBJ2-2, with D unresolved. V was trimmed by 7 bases and J by 5 bases, leaving 14 bases between them. The CDR3 is 14 amino acids. Germline CDR1 and CDR2: SNHLY and FYNNEI. This CDR3 is CASKDGISTGELFF. CDR3 nucleotide sequence: TGTGCCAGCAAGGACGGCATTTCAACCGGGGAGCTGTTTTTT.

In this sample, this clone turned up a few times. V gene TRBV18 combines with J gene TRBJ1-4; D remains unclear. The CDR3 is made up of 16 amino acids. With 0 bases removed from V and 4 bases from J, the gap between germline ends came to 12 bases. Germline values: CDR1 KGHSH, CDR2 LQKENI. The CDR3 sequence: CASSPPGGPGNEKLFF. The CDR3 bases are TGTGCCAGCTCACCACCGGGAGGGCCCGGTAATGAAAAACTGTTTTTT.

V and J are TRBV6-6 and TRBJ1-2; TRBD1 matches at 9 bases. Germline trimming cut 5 bases from V and 3 bases from J; bases unmatched to any gene: 7. CDR1 and CDR2 (germline): MNHNY, SVGAGI (reference sequence). This CDR3 region has 15 residues. The CDR3 DNA follows: TGTGCCAGCAGTCTCCGGGACAGGGCACACTATGGCTACACCTTC. Its translation is CASSLRDRAHYGYTF.

This clone has a handful of counts. This sequence joins TRBV5-6 and TRBJ1-3; D perhaps matches TRBD1 (6 bases). CDR1 SGHDT and CDR2 YYEEEE come from the germline V gene. The CDR3 runs 13 residues. The V and J ends lost 4 bases and 4 bases respectively, with 9 bases between them. The CDR3 reads CASSRTVGNTIYF. CDR3 DNA: TGTGCCAGCAGCAGGACAGTCGGAAACACCATATATTTT.

This sequence joins TRBV30 and TRBJ1-4, with D possibly matching TRBD1 (5 bases). Germline CDR1 and CDR2: GTSNPN and SVGIG (reference sequence). The length of the CDR3 is 17 residues. V dropped 0 bases and J dropped 5 bases, with 19 bases sitting between them. The CDR3 DNA reads as TGTGCCTGGAGTGTAAGGGACGGGTGGGGCTGGAATGAAAAACTGTTTTTT. Protein: CAWSVRDGWGWNEKLFF.

The chain links TRBV10-3 to TRBJ1-1, with D unresolved. CDR3 length equals 14 residues. V was cut by 6 bases and J by 0 bases, with 11 bases left in between. The germline CDR1 and CDR2 sequences are ENHRY and SYGVKD. The CDR3 DNA reads as TGTGCCATCAGAGGAGTACAGATGAACACTGAAGCTTTCTTT. Amino acids: CAIRGVQMNTEAFF.

This clone appeared a few times. This rearrangement joins TRBV10-3 to TRBJ2-1; the match to TRBD1 covers 7 bases. The V gene's germline CDR1 is ENHRY and CDR2 SYGVKD. The CDR3 is 16 residues long. With 5 bases clipped from V and 0 bases from J, the junction kept 7 bases outside the gene matches. In nucleotides, the CDR3 is TGTGCCATCAGTCGAGGACAGGACTTCTCCTACAATGAGCAGTTCTTC. As protein: CAISRGQDFSYNEQFF.

This clone came up a few times. The chain couples TRBV4-1 to TRBJ2-7; weak D call: TRBD1 (5 bases). Germline CDR1 MGHRA, CDR2 YSYEKL. This CDR3 spans 15 amino acids. Trimming stripped 4 bases from V and 0 bases from J, with 13 bases between. CDR3 nucleotides: TGCGCCAGCAGCCTACAGGCCTTGAGCTCCTACGAGCAGTACTTC. Translated: CASSLQALSSYEQYF.

V is TRBV7-3 and J is TRBJ1-1, with 8 bases lining up with TRBD1. The germline CDR1 and CDR2 sequences are SGHTA and FQGTGA. The CDR3 contains 15 residues. V lost 2 bases and J lost 1; bases outside the gene matches: 3. CDR3 sequence: CASSLQGAGNTEAFF. In DNA, the CDR3 is TGTGCCAGCAGCTTACAGGGGGCCGGGAACACTGAAGCTTTCTTT.

The chain is built from TRBV5-1 and TRBJ2-3; D call uncertain. Trimming left V 4 bases short and J 0 bases short, with 12 bases between. Germline CDR1 reads SGHRS; CDR2 reads YFSETQ. CDR3 length: 15 amino acids. CDR3 nucleotides: TGCGCCAGCAGCGAGGTACCCTTAAGCACAGATACGCAGTATTTT. It translates to CASSEVPLSTDTQYF. Full variable domain (outside the CDR3, taken from reference TRBV5-1 and TRBJ2-3): KAGVTQTPRYLIKTRGQQVTLSCSPISGHRSVSWYQQTPGQGLQFLFEYFSETQRNKGNFPGRFSGRQFSNSRSEMNVSTLELGDSALYLCASSEVPLSTDTQYFGPGTRLTVL.

CDR3 sequence reads: CASSLQGQGVYEQYF. In DNA, the CDR3 is TGCGCCAGCAGCTTGCAGGGACAGGGGGTCTACGAGCAGTACTTC. V and J are TRBV5-1 and TRBJ2-7; 11 positions match TRBD1. The CDR3 spans 15 residues. The germline V gene has CDR1 SGHRS and CDR2 YFSETQ. J gave up 3 bases and V 1 base, and 3 bases lay outside the gene matches.

V and J are TRBV29-1 and TRBJ1-1, with 8 bases identical to TRBD1. V dropped 4 bases and J dropped 4; count of bases not matched to a gene: 8. Germline loops: CDR1 SQVTM, CDR2 ANQGSEA. The CDR3 sequence is 14 residues long. CDR3 bases: TGCAGCGTTGTGCCCCCAGGACAGGGCACTGAAGCTTTCTTT. Its translation is CSVVPPGQGTEAFF.

The chain joins TRBV6-6 to TRBJ2-2, with TRBD2 as a possible D gene (5 bases). Trimming stripped 0 bases from V and 8 bases from J, with 10 bases between. CDR1 and CDR2 (germline): MNHNY, SVGAGI (reference sequence). There are 14 residues in the CDR3. The CDR3 region is CASSYSGGGGELFF. CDR3 DNA: TGTGCCAGCAGTTACTCGGGTGGAGGAGGGGAGCTGTTTTTT.

The chain uses TRBV5-1 and TRBJ1-3; D unclear. The CDR3 extends over 12 amino acids. Per the germline V gene, CDR1 is SGHRS and CDR2 is YFSETQ. The V end was cut by 4 bases, the J end by 4 bases, with 6 bases between. The CDR3 here is CASSLVGNTIYF. The CDR3, as DNA: TGCGCCAGCAGCCTCGTCGGAAACACCATATATTTT.

This clone was counted between two and nine times. The gene calls are TRBV9 and TRBJ1-1, with D unclear. Trimming removed 3 bases at V and 0 bases at J, with 9 bases between. Germline-derived CDR1 and CDR2 are SGDLS and YYNGEE. The CDR3 has 14 residues. CDR3 sequence reads: CASSAQVVNTEAFF. CDR3 bases: TGTGCCAGCAGCGCCCAGGTGGTGAACACTGAAGCTTTCTTT. The entire variable domain, with the rest obtained from reference TRBV9 and TRBJ1-1, is as follows: DSGVTQTPKHLITATGQRVTLRCSPRSGDLSVYWYQQSLDQGLQFLIQYYNGEERAKGNILERFSAQQFPDLHSELNLSSLELGDSALYFCASSAQVVNTEAFFGQGTRLTVV.

The chain employs TRBV30 and TRBJ2-1, with 7 bases that match TRBD1. From germline, CDR1 is GTSNPN and CDR2 SVGIG (reference sequence). With V trimmed by 1 base and J by 5 bases, 11 bases remained unmatched. The CDR3 spans 16 residues. The CDR3 nucleotides read TGTGCCTGGAGTGGGAGTTTACAGGGGTTCCACAATGAGCAGTTCTTC. Translating gives CAWSGSLQGFHNEQFF.

This clone was counted a few times. The V gene is TRBV6-6, the J gene TRBJ1-6; D is perhaps TRBD1 (5 bases). The germline CDR1 and CDR2 sequences are MNHNY and SVGAGI (reference sequence). This CDR3 has 14 residues. V was shortened by 2 bases and J by 7 bases, with 9 bases between the two germline ends. In DNA, the CDR3 is TGTGCCAGCAGTTACCCGGGACCCAATTCACCCCTCCACTTT. Its protein product is CASSYPGPNSPLHF.

The V gene is TRBV30, the J gene TRBJ2-3, with unresolved D. V was cut by 1 base and J by 5 bases, with 7 bases left in between. This CDR3 has 12 residues. Germline V gene data show CDR1 as GTSNPN and CDR2 as SVGIG (reference sequence). This CDR3 is CAWSAQRDTQYF. The CDR3 region has the DNA TGTGCCTGGAGTGCGCAGCGAGATACGCAGTATTTT.

This clone turned up a few times. The rearrangement links TRBV6-5 to TRBJ1-1; TRBD1 agrees at 7 bases. CDR1 and CDR2 (germline): MNHEY, SVGAGI. This CDR3 contains 11 residues. Trimming removed 6 bases from V and 8 bases from J; junction bases left unmatched: 3. CDR3 in amino acids: CASRRQGEAFF. The CDR3 DNA is TGTGCCAGCAGACGACAGGGAGAAGCTTTCTTT.

This clone was counted only a few times. V and J are TRBV5-1 and TRBJ2-1, with D tentatively TRBD2 (5 bases). Germline CDR1 and CDR2: SGHRS and YFSETQ. V lost 6 bases to trimming and J lost 5 bases, with 18 bases between them. The CDR3 consists of 15 residues. CDR3 bases: TGCGCCAGCACCATCTCAGGACCGAGGGACAATGAGCAGTTCTTC. Encoded protein: CASTISGPRDNEQFF.

Notes on this clone: Different DNA sequences within this sample yield the same CDR3. The chain employs TRBV5-4 and TRBJ2-5; D remains unclear. This CDR3 contains 13 residues. The germline V gene has CDR1 SGHNT and CDR2 YYREEE (reference sequence). Trimming stripped 0 bases from V and 5 bases from J, with 8 bases between. CDR3 nucleotide sequence: TGTGCCAGCAGCTTGGCCGGAGCGGAGACCCAGTACTTC. Encoded protein: CASSLAGAETQYF.

This sequence joins TRBV4-1 and TRBJ2-7; no clear D gene. The germline V gene has CDR1 MGHRA and CDR2 YSYEKL. The CDR3 runs to 16 residues. Trimming left V 4 bases short and J 2 bases short, with 18 bases between. The CDR3 protein is CASSPAGGAVPYEQYF. CDR3 DNA sequence: TGCGCCAGCAGCCCTGCCGGTGGTGCGGTACCCTACGAGCAGTACTTC.

V usage is TRBV5-1 and J usage is TRBJ2-5, with 8 bases that match TRBD1. Germline CDR1 is SGHRS and CDR2 is YFSETQ. The junction had 5 bases not matched to a gene; V was cut back by 5 bases and J by 5 bases. This CDR3 region has 13 residues. As DNA, the CDR3 is TGCGCCAGCAGGTCAACAGGGGGGGAGACCCAGTACTTC. This sequence encodes CASRSTGGETQYF.

The chain joins TRBV1 to TRBJ1-6; the table gives TRBD1 as D, unverified against the DNA. TRBV1 is recorded as a pseudogene. The CDR3 totals 16 residues. The CDR3: CTSSQDTALQSHRLHF. CDR3 nucleotide sequence: TGCACCAGCAGCCAAGACACAGCCCTGCAGAGTCACCGCCTCCACTTT.